This is a list of T cell receptor beta chains from one sample in a study of blood T cell repertoires in COVID-19. Measured with immunoSEQ multiplex PCR; TCRdb has only the in-frame clones, and not every one. Here the sample spans about 90,000 clones, 87% being singletons. Source material: peripheral blood. The receptors were gathered from a human donor in a cohort sampled during active COVID-19. CDR3s include the opening cysteine and the closing phenylalanine or tryptophan. The order of the fields is J gene, clone size, D gene, V gene, CDR3 length, CDR3 protein, CDR3 DNA. D genes are given only for firm matches. Size is omitted from some rows. Given values are once, few, many or a class for expanded clones.

J: TRBJ2-3; size: few; D: .; V: TRBV7-6; length: 12; CDR3: CASSSYTDTQYF; DNA: TGTGCCAGCAGCTCCTACACAGATACGCAGTATTTT
J: TRBJ1-1; size: .; D: .; V: TRBV27; length: 14; CDR3: CASTGRGRNTEAFF; DNA: TGTGCCAGCACAGGGAGGGGGAGGAACACTGAAGCTTTCTTT
J: TRBJ1-1; size: .; D: .; V: TRBV4-3; length: 15; CDR3: CASSQSRVVMAEAFF; DNA: TGCGCCAGCAGCCAATCCAGGGTTGTTATGGCTGAAGCTTTCTTT
J: TRBJ2-1; size: once; D: TRBD2; V: TRBV30; length: 16; CDR3: CAWSFILAGGHNEQFF; DNA: TGTGCCTGGAGCTTCATTCTAGCGGGGGGTCACAATGAGCAGTTCTTC
J: TRBJ1-6; size: once; D: .; V: TRBV5-6; length: 14; CDR3: CASSIVLGGSPLHF; DNA: TGTGCCAGCAGCATCGTCCTTGGTGGCTCACCCCTCCACTTT
J: TRBJ1-6; size: .; D: .; V: TRBV7-8; length: 16; CDR3: CASTNTGSSYNSPLHF; DNA: TGTGCCAGCACCAACACAGGGAGCTCCTATAATTCACCCCTCCACTTT
J: TRBJ2-1; size: .; D: TRBD1; V: TRBV6-6; length: 16; CDR3: CASSPTRGQGYNEQFF; DNA: TGTGCCAGCAGCCCTACCCGTGGACAGGGATACAATGAGCAGTTCTTC
J: TRBJ2-7; size: .; D: TRBD1; V: TRBV25-1; length: 14; CDR3: CASSGPIGTGEQYF; DNA: TGTGCCAGCAGTGGACCCATAGGGACAGGCGAGCAGTACTTC
J: TRBJ2-3; size: .; D: TRBD2; V: TRBV6-5; length: 14; CDR3: CASSSGGVTDTQYF; DNA: TGTGCCAGCAGTAGCGGGGGGGTAACAGATACGCAGTATTTT
J: TRBJ1-1; size: .; D: .; V: TRBV5-6; length: 13; CDR3: CASSLGQRTEAFF; DNA: TGTGCCAGCAGCTTGGGGCAGCGAACTGAAGCTTTCTTT
J: TRBJ2-3; size: once; D: .; V: TRBV19; length: 13; CDR3: CASSLNTGEAQYF; DNA: TGTGCCAGTAGCCTTAACACGGGGGAGGCGCAGTATTTT
J: TRBJ2-3; size: .; D: .; V: TRBV7-2; length: 14; CDR3: CASSLGSEGGTQYF; DNA: TGTGCCAGCAGCTTAGGATCCGAAGGAGGGACGCAGTATTTT
J: TRBJ2-5; size: .; D: TRBD2; V: TRBV27; length: 15; CDR3: CASSLRTSHGETQYF; DNA: TGTGCCAGCAGTTTAAGGACTAGCCACGGAGAGACCCAGTACTTC
J: TRBJ2-7; size: .; D: .; V: TRBV18; length: 12; CDR3: CASSTPSYEQYF; DNA: TGTGCCAGCTCAACTCCAAGTTACGAGCAGTACTTC
J: TRBJ1-1; size: .; D: TRBD1; V: TRBV19; length: 15; CDR3: CASSIGTGWSTEAFF; DNA: TGTGCCAGTAGTATAGGGACAGGGTGGAGCACTGAAGCTTTCTTT
J: TRBJ1-2; size: .; D: TRBD1; V: TRBV3-1/TRBV3-2; length: 15; CDR3: CASSRTGDTPDGYTF; DNA: TGTGCCAGCAGCCGGACAGGGGATACGCCTGATGGCTACACCTTC
J: TRBJ2-5; size: .; D: .; V: TRBV7-9; length: 13; CDR3: CASSPGTVKTQYF; DNA: TGTGCCAGCAGCCCCGGGACTGTCAAGACCCAGTACTTC
J: TRBJ1-2; size: .; D: .; V: TRBV28; length: 14; CDR3: CASTGPLLRYGYTF; DNA: TGTGCCAGCACAGGGCCTCTCTTGAGGTATGGCTACACCTTC
J: TRBJ1-5; size: few; D: .; V: TRBV10-1; length: 13; CDR3: CASSYHRAASDHF; DNA: TGCGCCAGCAGTTACCACAGAGCCGCAAGTGATCATTTT
J: TRBJ1-4; size: .; D: TRBD1; V: TRBV30; length: 15; CDR3: CAWSGDRGINEKLFF; DNA: TGTGCCTGGAGTGGGGACAGGGGGATAAATGAAAAACTGTTTTTT
J: TRBJ2-7; size: .; D: TRBD1; V: TRBV9; length: 13; CDR3: CASDPGQGNEQYF; DNA: TGTGCCAGCGACCCGGGACAGGGAAACGAGCAGTACTTC
J: TRBJ2-2; size: .; D: .; V: TRBV18; length: 16; CDR3: CASSPAGTGFAGELFF; DNA: TGTGCCAGCTCACCCGCCGGTACAGGGTTTGCCGGGGAGCTGTTTTTT
J: TRBJ2-5; size: .; D: .; V: TRBV12-3/TRBV12-4; length: 12; CDR3: CGSREGAKTQYF; DNA: TGTGGCAGTAGGGAAGGGGCAAAGACCCAGTACTTC
J: TRBJ1-1; size: .; D: TRBD1; V: TRBV7-8; length: 15; CDR3: CASSPRQGGVAEAFF; DNA: TGTGCCAGCAGCCCGCGACAGGGGGGGGTCGCTGAAGCTTTCTTT
J: TRBJ1-5; size: .; D: TRBD1; V: TRBV6-1; length: 16; CDR3: CASSGGQVLSNQPQHF; DNA: TGTGCCAGCAGTGGGGGACAGGTGTTGAGCAATCAGCCCCAGCATTTT
J: TRBJ2-1; size: .; D: .; V: TRBV5-1; length: 15; CDR3: CASTQGTVSSNEQFF; DNA: TGCGCCAGCACTCAGGGGACGGTGAGTTCCAATGAGCAGTTCTTC
J: TRBJ2-1; size: .; D: .; V: TRBV30; length: 11; CDR3: CAWSVADEQFF; DNA: TGTGCCTGGAGTGTAGCGGATGAGCAGTTCTTC
J: TRBJ1-1; size: few; D: .; V: TRBV11-2; length: 16; CDR3: CASSLEPGISYAEAFF; DNA: TGTGCCAGCAGCTTAGAGCCGGGGATTTCTTACGCTGAAGCTTTCTTT
J: TRBJ2-5; size: .; D: .; V: TRBV5-4; length: 14; CDR3: CASSLDIYQETQYF; DNA: TGTGCCAGCAGCTTGGATATCTACCAAGAGACCCAGTACTTC
J: TRBJ1-6; size: .; D: TRBD1; V: TRBV30; length: 13; CDR3: CAWKGQGYSPLHF; DNA: TGTGCCTGGAAGGGACAGGGCTACTCACCCCTCCACTTT
J: TRBJ1-1; size: .; D: TRBD1; V: TRBV27; length: 15; CDR3: CASSQQGATNTEAFF; DNA: TGTGCCAGCAGTCAACAGGGGGCGACGAACACTGAAGCTTTCTTT